The 14 T cell receptor beta chains presented below share a single source sample, sequenced in a study of cytomegalovirus exposure and HLA in healthy donors. Amplification used 60 Vbeta primers and 13 Jbeta primers. Measured with immunoSEQ multiplex PCR; TCRdb has only the in-frame clones, and not every one. Of approximately 110,000 clones listed, 55% to 65% were seen once; the top ten hold 3.5% to 4%. Sequencing input: PBMCs. These receptors were obtained from a man in his thirties or forties in good health and CMV-seropositive.

The chain couples TRBV2 to TRBJ2-1; 12 bases align to TRBD2. The CDR3 consists of 16 residues. Germline V gene data show CDR1 as SNHLY and CDR2 as FYNNEI. The ends lost 5 bases at V and 6 bases at J; junction bases unmatched: 8. The CDR3 reads CASSTHTSGGSNEQFF. In DNA, the CDR3 is TGTGCCAGCAGTACCCATACTAGCGGGGGGTCCAATGAGCAGTTCTTC.

The V call is TRBV30, the J call TRBJ2-7, with 10 nucleotides matching TRBD1. The CDR3 is 15 amino acids. CDR1 GTSNPN and CDR2 SVGIG come from the germline V gene (reference sequence). V shed 1 base and J 3 bases; nucleotides not matched to a gene: 6. The DNA for the CDR3 is TGTGCCTGGAGTGAGGGGACAGGGGACTACTACGAGCAGTACTTC. Translated: CAWSEGTGDYYEQYF.

Of note for this clone: Lacking the conserved final phenylalanine or tryptophan, this CDR3 likely reflects a read error. No DNA is shown, since the ends of the CDR3 on it are uncertain; the CDR3 is the one TCRdb lists. CDR3 protein: CASSLEGRHSL. The chain joins TRBV5-6 to TRBJ1-2; the D call in the table, TRBD1, was not verified against the DNA. Germline V gene lookup returns CDR1 SGHDT and CDR2 YYEEEE. The CDR3 has 11 residues if both end residues are counted.

This clone was observed once. The chain joins TRBV5-1 to TRBJ2-5, with 7 bases matching TRBD2. With 5 bases clipped from V and 5 bases from J, the junction kept 6 bases outside the gene matches. The CDR3 totals 13 residues. Per the germline V gene, CDR1 is SGHRS and CDR2 is YFSETQ. The CDR3, as DNA: TGCGCCAGCAGGACTAGCCCGGGGGAGACCCAGTACTTC. It yields the protein CASRTSPGETQYF.

This chain joins TRBV6-4 and TRBJ1-1; the D gene is possibly TRBD1 (5 bases). The CDR3 runs to 13 residues. V gave up 5 bases and J gave up 1 base, with 8 bases separating them. Germline lookup yields CDR1 MRHNA and CDR2 SNTAGT. The CDR3 spells CASSPQENTEAFF. DNA of the CDR3: TGTGCCAGCAGTCCACAGGAGAACACTGAAGCTTTCTTT.

This clone was counted a few times. The chain employs TRBV6-1 and TRBJ1-6; TRBD1 might be the D (5 bases). V gave up 9 bases and J gave up 9 bases, with 12 bases separating them. CDR3 length: 12 residues. CDR1 is MNHNS, CDR2 SASEGT, per germline. This CDR3 reads CASLQGGSPLHF. The CDR3 DNA reads TGTGCCAGTCTGCAGGGAGGTTCACCCCTCCACTTT.

In DNA form, the CDR3 reads TGTGCCAGCAGTGAGCGGGGGTACTACAATGAGCAGTTCTTC. Translated: CASSERGYYNEQFF. The chain has TRBV6-1 and TRBJ2-1, with 7 bases matching TRBD2. V gave up 3 bases and J gave up 3 bases; unmatched junction bases: 2. The CDR3 consists of 14 residues. Germline V CDR1 and CDR2: MNHNS, SASEGT.

The genes are TRBV11-2 and TRBJ1-2, with 8 bases aligning to TRBD1. Trimming took 6 bases from V and 3 from J; bases not matched to a gene: 12. In germline, CDR1 is SGHAT, CDR2 FQNNGV. There are 16 residues in the CDR3. The CDR3 DNA reads as TGTGCCAGCAGTTATAATCCGGGACAGGAGGACTATGGCTACACCTTC. Its translation: CASSYNPGQEDYGYTF.

This chain uses TRBV2 with TRBJ2-5, with D unclear. The CDR3 runs to 12 residues. V lost 6 bases and J lost 4, with 9 bases in between. Germline loops: CDR1 SNHLY, CDR2 FYNNEI. The CDR3 region has the DNA TGTGCCAGCAGATTGGCTGGAGAGACCCAGTACTTC. This gives the protein CASRLAGETQYF.

The J gene is TRBJ1-2, the V gene TRBV5-1; tentatively, D is TRBD1 (6 bases). The CDR3 covers 16 residues. The germline V and J ends were trimmed by 5 bases and 5 bases, with 22 bases remaining between them. The germline V gene has CDR1 SGHRS and CDR2 YFSETQ. CDR3 sequence: CASRSGPGTMIYGYTF. The CDR3 DNA reads TGCGCCAGCAGGAGCGGTCCCGGGACAATGATTTATGGCTACACCTTC.

This clone was picked up a small number of times. This chain connects TRBV18 to TRBJ2-7; tentative D call: TRBD2 (6 bases). The germline CDR1 and CDR2 sequences are KGHSH and LQKENI. V lost 5 bases to trimming and J lost 1 base, with 9 bases between them. This CDR3 spans 13 amino acids. CDR3 sequence reads: CASSGGTSYEQYF. In nucleotides, the CDR3 is TGTGCCAGCTCAGGCGGGACTTCCTACGAGCAGTACTTC.

This chain uses TRBV29-1 with TRBJ2-3; 10 bases map to TRBD1. V trimming: 7 bases; J trimming: 2 bases; junction bases outside the gene matches: 3. The germline gives CDR1 SQVTM, CDR2 ANQGSEA. CDR3 length: 13 amino acids. The CDR3: CSGQGASTDTQYF. CDR3 nucleotides: TGCAGCGGACAGGGGGCATCCACAGATACGCAGTATTTT.

A few counts support this clone. The chain is built from TRBV29-1 and TRBJ2-1, with 8 bases that match TRBD2. Germline CDR1 is SQVTM and CDR2 is ANQGSEA. Trimming took 0 bases from V and 6 from J; bases not matched to a gene: 10. The CDR3 spans 16 residues. CDR3 loop: CSVEDRGGPSPNEQFF. The CDR3 bases are TGCAGCGTTGAAGATCGGGGGGGTCCTAGTCCCAATGAGCAGTTCTTC.

This clone occurred once. The chain joins TRBV5-6 to TRBJ1-2; 7 nucleotides align to TRBD1. J gave up 8 bases and V 5 bases, and 24 bases lay outside the gene matches. This CDR3 region has 18 residues. Per germline, CDR1 SGHDT and CDR2 YYEEEE. This CDR3 is CASRVAPGQPDSLWGYTF. Here the CDR3 DNA reads TGTGCCAGCAGAGTCGCGCCGGGACAGCCTGACTCTTTATGGGGCTACACCTTC.